The source of this TCR beta chain is a study of cytomegalovirus exposure and HLA in healthy donors. V gave up 5 bases and J gave up 1 base, with 17 bases separating them. The CDR3 covers 16 residues. The germline V gene encodes CDR1 MNHNY and CDR2 SVGAGI (reference sequence). General study points: It was reported that TCR beta sequences correctly inferred the HLA-A and HLA-B alleles for most subjects.

The PCR was carried out with 60 Vbeta primers and 13 Jbeta primers. Libraries were prepared by immunoSEQ multiplex PCR; TCRdb keeps only in-frame clonotypes and omits some of them. The sample includes 150,000 to 250,000 clones, roughly 78% seen only once; the top ten take around 1.4%. Comment on this clone: What it recognizes is unknown.

V is TRBV6-6 and J is TRBJ1-1, with D possibly TRBD1 on 5 matching bases. Specimen: PBMCs. The source of this sequence is a girl between 10 and 17 years old in good health and CMV-seropositive. CDR3 nucleotides: TGTGCCAGCAGTCTGACGGTGGGGGGTGAGAACACTGAAGCTTTCTTT. It translates to CASSLTVGGENTEAFF.